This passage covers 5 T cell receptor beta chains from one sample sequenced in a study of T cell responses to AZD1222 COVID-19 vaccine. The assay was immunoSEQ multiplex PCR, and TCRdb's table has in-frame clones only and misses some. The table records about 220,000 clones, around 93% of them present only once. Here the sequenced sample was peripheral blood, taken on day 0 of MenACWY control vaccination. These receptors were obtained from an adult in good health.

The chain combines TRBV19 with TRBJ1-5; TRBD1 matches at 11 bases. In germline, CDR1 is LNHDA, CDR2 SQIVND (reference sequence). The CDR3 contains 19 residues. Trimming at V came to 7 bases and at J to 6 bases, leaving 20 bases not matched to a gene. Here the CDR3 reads CASTSWTGGALIPIQPQHF. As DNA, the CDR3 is TGTGCCAGTACTTCCTGGACAGGGGGCGCTTTAATTCCGATTCAGCCCCAGCATTTT.

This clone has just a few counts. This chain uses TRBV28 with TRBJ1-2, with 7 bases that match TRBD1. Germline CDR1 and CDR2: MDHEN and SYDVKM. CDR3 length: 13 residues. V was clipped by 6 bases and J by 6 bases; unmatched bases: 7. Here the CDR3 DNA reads TGTGCCAGCAGGCCACAAGGGGGCGATGGCTACACCTTC. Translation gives CASRPQGGDGYTF.

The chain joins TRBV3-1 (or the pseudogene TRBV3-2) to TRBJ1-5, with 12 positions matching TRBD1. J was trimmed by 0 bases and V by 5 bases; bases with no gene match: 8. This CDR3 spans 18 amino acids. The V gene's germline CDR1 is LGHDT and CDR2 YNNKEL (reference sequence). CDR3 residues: CASSVTGTGGFSNQPQHF. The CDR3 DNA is TGTGCCAGCAGCGTTACCGGGACAGGGGGCTTTAGCAATCAGCCCCAGCATTTT.

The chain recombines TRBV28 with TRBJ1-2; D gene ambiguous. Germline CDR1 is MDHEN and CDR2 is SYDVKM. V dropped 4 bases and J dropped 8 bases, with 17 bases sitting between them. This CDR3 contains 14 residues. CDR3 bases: TGTGCCAGCAGTTCGGGTTCCCGGGGAGTGGGCTACACCTTC. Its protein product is CASSSGSRGVGYTF.

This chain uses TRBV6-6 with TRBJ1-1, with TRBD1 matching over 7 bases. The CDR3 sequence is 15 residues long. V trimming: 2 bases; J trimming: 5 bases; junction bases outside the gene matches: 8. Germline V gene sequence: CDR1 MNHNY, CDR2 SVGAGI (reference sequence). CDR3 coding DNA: TGTGCCAGCAGTTACCAAACGGCAGGGGGAACTGAAGCTTTCTTT. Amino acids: CASSYQTAGGTEAFF.